This T cell receptor beta chain was recovered during a study of OX40 agonist ivuxolimab in advanced cancers. CDR3 length equals 18 residues. J lost 3 bases, V lost 0 bases, and 13 bases had no gene match. CDR1 and CDR2 from the germline V gene are LNHNV and YYDKDF (reference sequence). Sequenced by immunoSEQ multiplex PCR; TCRdb stores in-frame clones only, minus some. Of about 66,000 clones listed, roughly 76% are singletons. The clonotype comes from an adult with an advanced solid tumor such as melanoma, head and neck, liver or kidney cancer. Source: CD4+ or CD8+ T cells sorted from blood, taken in a trial of the OX40 agonist ivuxolimab. This chain uses TRBV15 with TRBJ2-7, with 8 bases that match TRBD1. The CDR3 loop reads CATSRDFTGGFRFYEQYF. The CDR3 DNA follows: TGTGCCACCAGCAGAGATTTCACAGGGGGTTTTCGTTTCTACGAGCAGTACTTC.